The 5 T cell receptor beta chains given below trace back to one sample, sequenced in a study of blood T cell repertoires in COVID-19. Sequenced by immunoSEQ multiplex PCR; TCRdb stores in-frame clones only, minus some. In the table there are nearly 80,000 clones, around 84% of which are singletons. Input material: peripheral blood. All receptors come from a woman aged 70-85 years with acute or convalescent COVID-19.

The chain couples TRBV11-3 to TRBJ1-1; D not certain. The germline V and J ends were trimmed by 0 bases and 2 bases, with 13 bases remaining between them. This CDR3 is built from 16 residues. Germline assignment: CDR1 SGHNT and CDR2 YENEEA. CDR3 loop: CASSLDRGIDNTEAFF. Here the CDR3 DNA reads TGTGCCAGCAGCTTAGATCGGGGTATAGATAACACTGAAGCTTTCTTT.

V and J are TRBV2 and TRBJ2-1, with 10 bases lining up with TRBD2. Germline V gene sequence: CDR1 SNHLY, CDR2 FYNNEI. The J segment lost 5 bases and the V segment lost 6 bases, leaving 7 bases of the junction unmatched. The CDR3 totals 15 residues. The CDR3 is CASSRGLAADNEQFF. In DNA, the CDR3 is TGTGCCAGCAGCCGAGGACTAGCGGCCGACAATGAGCAGTTCTTC. Variable domain in full (rest from reference TRBV2 and TRBJ2-1): EPEVTQTPSHQVTQMGQEVILRCVPISNHLYFYWYRQILGQKVEFLVSFYNNEISEKSEIFDDQFSVERPDGSNFTLKIRSTKLEDSAMYFCASSRGLAADNEQFFGPGTRLTVL.

This clone was recorded a few times. The chain links TRBV14 to TRBJ1-2, with 11 bases matching TRBD1. This CDR3 is built from 17 residues. Trimming removed 6 bases from V and 0 bases from J; junction bases left unmatched: 9. Germline V gives CDR1 SGHDN, CDR2 FVKESK. The CDR3 here is CASRLGQGERANYGYTF. The CDR3 nucleotides are TGTGCCAGCAGGCTGGGACAGGGGGAAAGAGCTAACTATGGCTACACCTTC.

The sample holds one count of this clone. The V gene is TRBV5-4, the J gene TRBJ1-6; 8 bases agree with TRBD1. Germline V CDR1 and CDR2: SGHNT, YYREEE (reference sequence). With V trimmed by 4 bases and J by 9 bases, 9 bases remained unmatched. This CDR3 has 15 residues. CDR3 in DNA: TGTGCCAGCAGCAAGGACAGGGCGAAGGGTTCACCCCTCCACTTT. This sequence encodes CASSKDRAKGSPLHF.

The chain combines TRBV5-4 with TRBJ2-4; a possible D gene is TRBD1 (6 bases). Deletions cut 3 bases from V and 3 bases from J, with 13 bases between. Germline V lookup: CDR1 SGHNT, CDR2 YYREEE (reference sequence). This CDR3 is 15 amino acids long. This CDR3 reads CASSSRGRDKNIQYF. The CDR3 nucleotides are TGTGCCAGCAGCTCCAGGGGTCGAGACAAAAACATTCAGTACTTC. Filled out from reference TRBV5-4 and TRBJ2-4, the complete variable domain reads ETGVTQSPTHLIKTRGQQVTLRCSSQSGHNTVSWYQQALGQGPQFIFQYYREEENGRGNFPPRFSGLQFPNYSSELNVNALELDDSALYLCASSSRGRDKNIQYFGAGTRLSVL.